This T cell receptor (beta chain) was documented in a study of T cell changes during pregnancy in multiple sclerosis. The CDR3 extends over 16 amino acids. The germline V gene has CDR1 SGHVS and CDR2 FQNEAQ. V shed 5 bases and J shed 3 bases, with 17 bases lying between them. This table comes from immunoSEQ multiplex PCR, and its TCRdb copy is limited to in-frame clones, with some not included. The sample contains approximately 38,000 clones, roughly 94% of which appear only once. The source material was peripheral blood, sampled in the third trimester of pregnancy. The chain links TRBV7-8 to TRBJ2-1, with a weak D call TRBD1 (5 bases). This TCR was recovered from a female donor with multiple sclerosis, enrolled in a pregnancy study. CDR3 coding DNA: TGTGCCAGCAGCCCAACGACAGACGCTAACTACAATGAGCAGTTCTTC. Translating it yields CASSPTTDANYNEQFF.